The source of this T cell receptor beta chain is a study of T cells in Graves' hyperthyroidism and ophthalmopathy. Study at large: Blood from the periphery was taken at initial diagnosis, before any treatment.

The germline CDR1 and CDR2 sequences are LGHDT and YNNKEL (reference sequence). The CDR3 loop spans 15 amino acids. V was shortened by 0 bases and J by 4 bases, with 12 bases between the two germline ends. Notes on this clonotype: Antigen specificity is unknown.

General observations from the study: Most clonotypes expanded in the thyroid (above 0.001) were also present in blood.

Uncontrolled infection, other autoimmune disease, pregnancy and lactation each barred patients from inclusion. Fresh peripheral blood, around 9.5 ml, yielded the PBMCs. The investigators amplified TCR beta CDR3 regions from RNA transcripts. Using the HTBI primer set, a first-round RT-PCR was run on the TCR CDR3. One entry per CDR3 protein, called by TCRdb with MiXCR from the multiplex PCR reads. Of around 490,000 distinct CDR3 sequences in the sample, just under 20% were seen once. The receptor was derived from a man aged 40-50 years with Graves' ophthalmopathy. V gene TRBV3-1 combines with J gene TRBJ1-2; the D is unclear. Sequencing was done on a sample of blood. The CDR3 nucleotides read TGTGCCAGCAGCCAAGAGTCACAGTCCATCTATGGCTACACCTTC. Protein sequence: CASSQESQSIYGYTF.